A single sample is the source of the 18 T cell receptor beta chains below, sequenced in a study of T cells in Graves' hyperthyroidism and ophthalmopathy. The investigators amplified TCR beta CDR3 regions from RNA transcripts. TCR CDR3 regions were first amplified by RT-PCR with HTBI primers. TCRdb reprocessed the multiplex PCR reads via MiXCR and lists one record per CDR3 protein. The sample includes some 600,000 distinct CDR3 sequences, about 14% of them seen just once. The specimen was blood. These receptors were obtained from a woman in her 30s with Graves' hyperthyroidism that later progressed to Graves' ophthalmopathy.

This clonotype was counted many times. CDR3 in DNA: TGTGCCAGCAGCTCCCTAGGGACTAGCCGGACCTACGAGCAGTACTTC. Protein sequence: CASSSLGTSRTYEQYF. V usage is TRBV7-2 and J usage is TRBJ2-7; 9 nucleotides line up with TRBD2. The CDR3 has 16 amino acids. Trimming took 4 bases from V and 2 from J; bases not matched to a gene: 9. Germline V gene lookup returns CDR1 SGHTA and CDR2 FQGNSA. Full variable domain (remainder filled in from reference TRBV7-2 and TRBJ2-7): GAGVSQSPSNKVTEKGKDVELRCDPISGHTALYWYRQSLGQGLEFLIYFQGNSAPDKSGLPSDRFSAERTGGSVSTLTIQRTQQEDSAVYLCASSSLGTSRTYEQYFGPGTRLTVT.

There are many counts of this clonotype. The V and J genes are TRBV11-2 and TRBJ2-1; 10 bases align to TRBD2. V gave up 4 bases and J gave up 3 bases; unmatched junction bases: 6. The CDR3 is 16 residues long. The germline CDR1 and CDR2 sequences are SGHAT and FQNNGV. DNA for the CDR3: TGTGCCAGCAGCTCCCAACTAGCGGGAAACTACAATGAGCAGTTCTTC. Protein product: CASSSQLAGNYNEQFF.

As for this clonotype: Only one base separates this from a far larger clonotype, so it likely reflects a read error. The chain is built from TRBV7-9 and TRBJ1-1; D is unclear. Germline CDR1 SEHNR, CDR2 FQNEAQ (reference sequence). The CDR3 has 12 amino acids. The V gene lost 11 bases and the J gene lost 1 base, with 11 bases spanning the gap. The CDR3: CAGGTQNTEAFF. CDR3 nucleotide sequence: TGTGCCGGCGGAACACAGAACACTGAAGCTTTCTTT.

The gene calls are TRBV2 and TRBJ1-5; 10 bases agree with TRBD1. Germline V CDR1 and CDR2: SNHLY, FYNNEI. Trimming removed 6 bases from V and 7 bases from J; junction bases left unmatched: 9. This CDR3 has 15 amino acids. The CDR3 DNA reads TGTGCCAGCAGAGCCGACAGGGGGCCAGGGCAGCCCCAGCATTTT. This codes for CASRADRGPGQPQHF.

About this clonotype itself: At one boundary the junction diverges from the germline segment, which might be a read error. The CDR3 region is CAWSHRRTGETQCF. CDR3 bases: TGTGCCTGGAGCCATCGTCGGACGGGGGAGACCCAGTGCTTC. The chain recombines TRBV30 with TRBJ2-5; maybe TRBD2 (6 bases). Germline V gene data show CDR1 as GTSNPN and CDR2 as SVGIG (reference sequence). The CDR3 extends over 14 amino acids.

This clonotype was observed many times. The chain carries TRBV2 and TRBJ2-2; D perhaps matches TRBD2 (5 bases). CDR3 length: 15 residues. Germline V gene sequence: CDR1 SNHLY, CDR2 FYNNEI. Trimming took off 8 bases at V and 0 bases at J, with 13 bases between the two ends. CDR3 coding DNA: TGTGCCAGCTTTGGAGGCACCGCGAACACCGGGGAGCTGTTTTTT. Protein: CASFGGTANTGELFF.

The chain has TRBV6-1 and TRBJ2-1, with D possibly TRBD2 on 6 matching bases. CDR3 length equals 11 residues. The germline CDR1 and CDR2 sequences are MNHNS and SASEGT. Trimming removed 10 bases from V and 7 bases from J, with 11 bases in between. The CDR3 sequence is CATRRGNEQFF. The CDR3 bases are TGTGCCACCAGGAGGGGAAATGAGCAGTTCTTC.

This clonotype was picked up a small number of times. The rearrangement links TRBV11-2 to TRBJ2-3; D may be TRBD1 (6 bases). The germline V gene has CDR1 SGHAT and CDR2 FQNNGV. Trimming shortened V by 3 bases and J by 0 bases, and 19 bases separated the two germline ends. The CDR3 runs 18 residues. The CDR3 region is CASSFQGWSEPSTDTQYF. The CDR3 bases are TGTGCCAGCAGCTTTCAGGGGTGGTCCGAACCTAGCACAGATACGCAGTATTTT.

This clonotype was recorded a few times. The chain is built from TRBV20-1 and TRBJ2-1, with TRBD2 matching over 12 bases. CDR1 is DFQATT, CDR2 SNEGSKA, per germline (reference sequence). The CDR3 consists of 15 residues. The CDR3: CSAGLAGLSYNEQFF. The DNA for the CDR3 is TGCAGCGCGGGACTAGCGGGTCTGTCATACAATGAGCAGTTCTTC.

This clonotype showed up just a few times. A much larger clone differs by one base, so this may be a read error. The genes are TRBV11-2 and TRBJ2-1; D remains unclear. The CDR3 contains 15 residues. The germline gives CDR1 SGHAT, CDR2 FQNNGV. V was shortened by 2 bases and J by 6 bases, with 14 bases between the two germline ends. The CDR3 loop reads CASSLHSETGNEQFF. The CDR3 bases are TGTGCCAGCAGCTTACACTCCGAGACTGGCAATGAGCAGTTCTTC.

Written as DNA, the CDR3 is TGCGCCAGCAGCCGGGGGACTAGCGGGACCCCCTACAATGAGCAGTTCTTC. Residues: CASSRGTSGTPYNEQFF. The chain recombines TRBV4-1 with TRBJ2-1, with 13 bases matching TRBD2. The trim removed 4 bases at V and 2 bases at J, leaving 5 bases unmatched. The CDR3 covers 17 residues. The germline V gene encodes CDR1 MGHRA and CDR2 YSYEKL.

Concerning this clonotype itself: This may be a read error, as it is one base from a much larger clone. The chain is built from TRBV6-1 and TRBJ2-5; no clear D. The CDR3 is 15 amino acids. Trimming removed 6 bases from V and 6 bases from J, with 20 bases in between. In germline, CDR1 is MNHNS, CDR2 SASEGT. Here the CDR3 DNA reads TGTGCCAGCAGCCGACCAGTGGGCCAGCAACAGACCCAGTACTTC. Its translation is CASSRPVGQQQTQYF.

This clonotype was seen ten or more times. V usage is TRBV7-8 and J usage is TRBJ2-1; D call uncertain. V lost 3 bases and J lost 4, with 19 bases in between. CDR3 size: 17 residues. Germline V gene data show CDR1 as SGHVS and CDR2 as FQNEAQ. This CDR3 reads CASSFLYGPSSYNEQFF. As DNA, the CDR3 is TGTGCCAGCAGCTTTCTATACGGGCCGTCTTCTTACAATGAGCAGTTCTTC.

Only a few counts were recorded for this clonotype. The V gene is TRBV5-1, the J gene TRBJ2-5, with TRBD1 as a possible D gene (6 bases). Germline values: CDR1 SGHRS, CDR2 YFSETQ. V dropped 4 bases and J dropped 2 bases, with 12 bases sitting between them. CDR3 size: 14 residues. The CDR3 spells CASSRGTPQETQYF. For the CDR3, the DNA is TGCGCCAGCAGCCGAGGGACACCACAAGAGACCCAGTACTTC.

This clonotype was recorded at least ten times. This chain uses TRBV29-1 with TRBJ1-1; a weak D match, TRBD1 (5 bases). Germline CDR1 reads SQVTM; CDR2 reads ANQGSEA. Trimming removed 3 bases at V and 3 bases at J, with 8 bases between. This CDR3 contains 12 residues. In DNA, the CDR3 is TGCAGCGTTGAGGGCAGGGACACTGAAGCTTTCTTT. Its translation: CSVEGRDTEAFF.

This clonotype has at least ten counts. The V gene is TRBV3-1, the J gene TRBJ1-1; D may be TRBD1 (5 bases). There are 15 residues in the CDR3. V was clipped by 2 bases and J by 0 bases, with 10 bases between them. The germline CDR1 and CDR2 sequences are LGHDT and YNNKEL (reference sequence). CDR3 region: CASSQFGTLNTEAFF. The CDR3 DNA follows: TGTGCCAGCAGCCAATTTGGGACCTTGAACACTGAAGCTTTCTTT.

This clonotype was observed a single time. This chain joins TRBV11-2 and TRBJ2-5, with 12 bases that match TRBD2. V was clipped by 5 bases and J by 6 bases; unmatched bases: 10. CDR1 and CDR2 from the germline V gene are SGHAT and FQNNGV. The CDR3 totals 16 residues. CDR3 protein: CASSTWTSGIGQTQYF. The CDR3 nucleotides read TGTGCCAGCAGCACCTGGACTAGCGGGATCGGGCAGACCCAGTACTTC. The whole variable domain, remainder taken from reference TRBV11-2 and TRBJ2-5, is EAGVAQSPRYKIIEKRQSVAFWCNPISGHATLYWYQQILGQGPKLLIQFQNNGVVDDSQLPKDRFSAERLKGVDSTLKIQPAKLEDSAVYLCASSTWTSGIGQTQYFGPGTRLLVL.

Remarks on this clonotype: With a much larger clone just one base away, this may be a read error. The chain has TRBV3-1 and TRBJ2-1; TRBD2 aligns across 7 bases. With V trimmed by 3 bases and J by 6 bases, 2 bases remained unmatched. Germline V gene data show CDR1 as LGHDT and CDR2 as YNNKEL (reference sequence). There are 13 residues in the CDR3. Written as DNA, the CDR3 is TGTGCCAGCAGCCACGGCGGGGGCAATGAGCAGTTCTTC. Translation gives CASSHGGGNEQFF.